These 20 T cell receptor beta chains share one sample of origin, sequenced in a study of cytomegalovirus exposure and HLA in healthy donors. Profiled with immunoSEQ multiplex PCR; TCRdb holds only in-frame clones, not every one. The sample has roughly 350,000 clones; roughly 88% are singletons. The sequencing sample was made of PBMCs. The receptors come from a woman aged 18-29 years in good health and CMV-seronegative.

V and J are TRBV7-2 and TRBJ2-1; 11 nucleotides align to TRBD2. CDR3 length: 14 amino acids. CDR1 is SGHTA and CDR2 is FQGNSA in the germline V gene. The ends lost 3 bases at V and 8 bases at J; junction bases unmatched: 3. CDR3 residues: CASSLTSGMDEQFF. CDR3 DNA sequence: TGTGCCAGCAGCTTGACTAGCGGGATGGATGAGCAGTTCTTC.

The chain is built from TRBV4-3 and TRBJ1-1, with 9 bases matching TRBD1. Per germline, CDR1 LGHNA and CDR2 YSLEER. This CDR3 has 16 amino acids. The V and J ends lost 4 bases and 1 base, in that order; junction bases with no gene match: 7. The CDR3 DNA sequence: TGCGCCAGCAGCCCAGGGACAGGGAACACGAACACTGAAGCTTTCTTT. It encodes CASSPGTGNTNTEAFF.

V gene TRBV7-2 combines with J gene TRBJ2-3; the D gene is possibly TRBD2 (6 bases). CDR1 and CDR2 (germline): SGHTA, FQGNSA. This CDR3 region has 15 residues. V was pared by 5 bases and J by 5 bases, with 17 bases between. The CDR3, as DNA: TGTGCCAGCAGCACCTGGGGGGTAGAGGGAGATACGCAGTATTTT. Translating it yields CASSTWGVEGDTQYF.

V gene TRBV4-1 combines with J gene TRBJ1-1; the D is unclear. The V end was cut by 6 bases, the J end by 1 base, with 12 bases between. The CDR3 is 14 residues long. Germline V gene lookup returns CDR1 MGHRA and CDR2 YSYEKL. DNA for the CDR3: TGCGCCAGCAGACCGGACTGGGGGAACACTGAAGCTTTCTTT. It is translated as CASRPDWGNTEAFF.

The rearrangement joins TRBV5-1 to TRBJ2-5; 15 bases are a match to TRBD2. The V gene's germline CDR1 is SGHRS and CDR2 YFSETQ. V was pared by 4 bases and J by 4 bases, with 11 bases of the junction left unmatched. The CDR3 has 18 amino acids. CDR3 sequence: CASSKGLAGGLGGETQYF. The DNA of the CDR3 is TGCGCCAGCAGCAAAGGACTAGCGGGAGGGCTGGGGGGAGAGACCCAGTACTTC.

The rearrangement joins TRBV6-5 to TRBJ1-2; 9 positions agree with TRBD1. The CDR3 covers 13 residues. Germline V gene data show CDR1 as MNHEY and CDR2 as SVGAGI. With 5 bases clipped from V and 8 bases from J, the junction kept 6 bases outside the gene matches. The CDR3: CASSQQGARGYTF. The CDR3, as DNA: TGTGCCAGCAGTCAACAGGGGGCGCGGGGCTACACCTTC.

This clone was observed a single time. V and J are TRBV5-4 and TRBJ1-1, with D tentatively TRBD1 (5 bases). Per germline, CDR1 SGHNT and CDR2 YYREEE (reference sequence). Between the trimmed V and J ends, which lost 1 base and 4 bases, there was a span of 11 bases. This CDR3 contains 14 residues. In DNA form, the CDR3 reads TGTGCCAGCAGCTTGTCGTGGGGCGGCACTGAAGCTTTCTTT. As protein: CASSLSWGGTEAFF.

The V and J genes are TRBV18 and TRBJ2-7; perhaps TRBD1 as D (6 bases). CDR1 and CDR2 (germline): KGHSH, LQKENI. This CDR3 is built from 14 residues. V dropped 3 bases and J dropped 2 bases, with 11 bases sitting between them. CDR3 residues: CASSPPGEPYEQYF. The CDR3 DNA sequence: TGTGCCAGCTCACCCCCAGGGGAGCCCTACGAGCAGTACTTC.

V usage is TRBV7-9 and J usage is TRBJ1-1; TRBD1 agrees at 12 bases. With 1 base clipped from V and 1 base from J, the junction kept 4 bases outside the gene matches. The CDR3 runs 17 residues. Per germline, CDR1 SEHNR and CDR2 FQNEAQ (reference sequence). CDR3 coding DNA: TGTGCCAGCAGCTTAGTCACGGGACAGGGGGCGAACACTGAAGCTTTCTTT. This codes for CASSLVTGQGANTEAFF.

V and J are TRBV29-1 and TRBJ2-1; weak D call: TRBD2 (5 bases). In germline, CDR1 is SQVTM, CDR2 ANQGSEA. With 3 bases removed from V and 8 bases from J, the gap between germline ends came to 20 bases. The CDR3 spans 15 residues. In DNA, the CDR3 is TGCAGCGTTGAGGGAATAGCGTCTGGTGTTGATGAGCAGTTCTTC. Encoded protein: CSVEGIASGVDEQFF.

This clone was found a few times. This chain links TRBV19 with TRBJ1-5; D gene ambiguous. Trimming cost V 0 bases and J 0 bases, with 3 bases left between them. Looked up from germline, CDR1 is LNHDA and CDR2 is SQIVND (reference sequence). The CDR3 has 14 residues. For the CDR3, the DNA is TGTGCCAGTAGTATAGAGTATAGCAATCAGCCCCAGCATTTT. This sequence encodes CASSIEYSNQPQHF.

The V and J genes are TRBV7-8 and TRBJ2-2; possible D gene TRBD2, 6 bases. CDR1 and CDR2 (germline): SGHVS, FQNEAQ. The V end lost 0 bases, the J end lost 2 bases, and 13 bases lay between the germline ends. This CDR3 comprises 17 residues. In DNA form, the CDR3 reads TGTGCCAGCAGCTTAGCGTGGGACTCCCCCAACACCGGGGAGCTGTTTTTT. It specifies CASSLAWDSPNTGELFF.

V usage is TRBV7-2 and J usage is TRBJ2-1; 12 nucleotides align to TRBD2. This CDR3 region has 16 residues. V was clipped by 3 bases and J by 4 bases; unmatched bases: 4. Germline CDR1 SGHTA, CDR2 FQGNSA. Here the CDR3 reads CASSFAGTSGYNEQFF. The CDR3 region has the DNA TGTGCCAGCAGCTTTGCCGGGACTAGCGGGTACAATGAGCAGTTCTTC. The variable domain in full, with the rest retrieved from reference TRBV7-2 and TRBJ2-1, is GAGVSQSPSNKVTEKGKDVELRCDPISGHTALYWYRQSLGQGLEFLIYFQGNSAPDKSGLPSDRFSAERTGGSVSTLTIQRTQQEDSAVYLCASSFAGTSGYNEQFFGPGTRLTVL.

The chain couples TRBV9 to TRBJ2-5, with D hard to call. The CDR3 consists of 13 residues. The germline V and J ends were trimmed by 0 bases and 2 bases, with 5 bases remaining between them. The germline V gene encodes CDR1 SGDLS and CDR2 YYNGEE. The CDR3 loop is CASSVAIQETQYF. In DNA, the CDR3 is TGTGCCAGCAGCGTAGCTATTCAAGAGACCCAGTACTTC.

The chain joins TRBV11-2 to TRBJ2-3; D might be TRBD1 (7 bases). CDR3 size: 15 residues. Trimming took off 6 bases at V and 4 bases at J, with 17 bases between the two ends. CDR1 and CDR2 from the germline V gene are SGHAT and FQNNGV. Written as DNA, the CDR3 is TGTGCCAGCAGTCGTCGACAGGGAGGCCCAGATACGCAGTATTTT. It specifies CASSRRQGGPDTQYF.

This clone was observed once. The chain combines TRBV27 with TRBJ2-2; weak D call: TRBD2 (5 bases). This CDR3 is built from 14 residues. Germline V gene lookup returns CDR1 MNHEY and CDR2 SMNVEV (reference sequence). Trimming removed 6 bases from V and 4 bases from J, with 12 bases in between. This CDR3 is CASRSGLRTGELFF. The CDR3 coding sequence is TGTGCCAGCAGATCGGGGTTACGCACCGGGGAGCTGTTTTTT.

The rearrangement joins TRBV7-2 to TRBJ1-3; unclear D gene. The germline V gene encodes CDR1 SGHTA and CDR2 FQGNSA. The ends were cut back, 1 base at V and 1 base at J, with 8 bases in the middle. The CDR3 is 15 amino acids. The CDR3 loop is CASSLGGFSGNTIYF. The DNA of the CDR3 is TGTGCCAGCAGCTTAGGAGGATTTTCTGGAAACACCATATATTTT.

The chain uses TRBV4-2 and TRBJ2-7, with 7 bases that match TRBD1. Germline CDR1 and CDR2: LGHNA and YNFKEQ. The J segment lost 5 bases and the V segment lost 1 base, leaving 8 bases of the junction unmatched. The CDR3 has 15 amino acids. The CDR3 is CASSQGEGGADEQYF. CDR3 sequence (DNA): TGTGCCAGCAGCCAAGGAGAAGGGGGCGCTGACGAGCAGTACTTC.

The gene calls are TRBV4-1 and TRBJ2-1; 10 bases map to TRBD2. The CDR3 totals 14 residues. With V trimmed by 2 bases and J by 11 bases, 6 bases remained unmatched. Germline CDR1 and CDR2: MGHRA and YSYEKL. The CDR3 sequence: CASSQPTSGWQQFF. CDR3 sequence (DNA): TGCGCCAGCAGCCAACCGACTAGCGGGTGGCAGCAGTTCTTC.

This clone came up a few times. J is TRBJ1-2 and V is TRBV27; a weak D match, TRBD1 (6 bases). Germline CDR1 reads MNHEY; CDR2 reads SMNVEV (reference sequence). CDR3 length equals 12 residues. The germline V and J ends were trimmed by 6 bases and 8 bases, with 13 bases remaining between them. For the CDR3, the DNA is TGTGCCAGCAGATCCAGGGGATACGGCTACACCTTC. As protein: CASRSRGYGYTF.